This TCR beta chain emerged from a study of cytomegalovirus exposure and HLA in healthy donors (TCRdb year 2017). With regard to the full study: An earlier analysis of 587 of the donors reported around 280 Gb of sequence data and around 120 million unique TCR beta sequences obtained from some 170 million T cells. An early release covering roughly 600 HLA-typed donors comprised roughly 300 gigabases of sequencing data and tens of millions of unique TCR sequences. The genetic ancestry cluster associated with self-reported Caucasian donors included 81% of the approximately 400 genotyped donors. The aim of the study was to test whether cataloging public T cell receptors could identify signatures of past pathogen exposure. The study used immunosequencing to profile the T cell repertoires of approximately 690 subjects and linked those repertoires to cytomegalovirus serostatus. In addition to the first cohort of about 650 subjects, a separate validation cohort of over 90 different subjects was used. High-throughput TCR immunosequencing, statistical association of individual TCRs with disease status, and machine learning were combined to predict cytomegalovirus infection status. In a later analysis, previously published TCR beta repertoires from fewer than 750 donors were re-analyzed and high-resolution HLA genotyping was added so that TCR occurrence patterns could be studied. The later analysis used no new phenotypic data to find candidate immune exposures, relying instead on TCR beta sequences and their occurrence across donors. To decide whether each TCR beta V gene segment behaved as functional or pseudogenic, an earlier analysis of some 540 of the donors relied on high-throughput TCR beta sequencing. Donor age, sex, ethnicity and CMV serostatus were collected together with the repertoire data. In a later genetic analysis, genome-wide SNP genotypes for about 65% of the roughly 670 donors were used, and that subset was treated as a discovery cohort. Every discovery cohort repertoire had been produced on one sequencing platform. HLA typing included class I and class II loci at four-digit resolution. Typing coverage varied by locus: roughly 629-630 donors for A, B, C, DRB1 and DQB1; 500 to 550 for DQA1; around 570 for DPA1; fewer than 480 for DPB1. Roughly 5 DR-DQ haplotypes were handled as single units for association and clustering, since linkage in the cohort was strong. On average, 235,054 unique TCR beta nucleotide sequences were sequenced per donor among a few hundred genotyped donors of the cohort, with roughly 18% of those sequences being non-productive. Broad study findings and their caveats: HLA typing was unavailable for some donors at each locus, so association tests used only the typed subset. Linkage disequilibrium might explain the correlated functional status among segregating V segments, but an unknown experimental factor could not be ruled out. According to a later analysis, parvovirus B19, influenza, CMV and Epstein-Barr virus appeared linked to several top co-occurrence clusters. Some IMGT-functional V segments, including TRBV6-2 and TRBV6-3, could not be told apart with the 87-base-pair reads, so those segments were excluded. Across donors, most TCR sequences were observed very rarely, whereas some public TCRs were present in many individuals. In a later analysis, HLA-associated TCR beta chains were found to be more clonally expanded and to have lower generation probabilities than equally common non-associated chains. A cluster of highly shared sequence variants was judged likely to be a technical artifact of the sequencing pipeline. In a later analysis, the rate of TCR association differed among HLA loci, with DRB1 alleles having the most associated TCRs and HLA-C alleles having the fewest. The authors suggested that the approach could potentially be generalized to other disease states and immunological phenotypes. In vitro tests confirmed that three of the cytomegalovirus-associated TCR beta chains recognize cytomegalovirus antigens. In a later genetic analysis, fewer N-insertions in productive TCRs were reported among donors in an Asian-associated ancestry cluster than the roughly 700-donor mean. Roughly uniform sequencing depth across donors was assumed in presence/absence analyses, although this assumption may not hold. Strong co-occurrence of HLA alleles, especially DR and DQ, made assigning TCR associations to individual alleles difficult. Because counts were too low, approximately 18 rarely observed V segments, including chromosome 9 orphons, were excluded from the earlier analysis of 587 of the donors. In a later analysis, 16,951 TCR beta sequences were associated with specific HLA alleles at a false discovery rate of 0.05. Only TCR beta chains were sequenced in this cohort, and the absence of alpha or paired-chain data limited detectable features. Immune exposure information for the cohort was limited to CMV serostatus. A later analysis found that most CMV-associated TCR beta chains appeared HLA-restricted, with HLA associations seemingly driven largely by CMV exposure. V-gene and J-gene trimming of TCR beta chains was associated with a missense DCLRE1C variant in a later genetic analysis, and the association was replicated in an independent cohort. A further reported finding was that TCR beta sequences accurately predicted the HLA-A and HLA-B alleles for most subjects in the first cohort. In an earlier analysis of over 550 of the donors, most TCR beta V segments were observed in productive rearrangements about 90% or about 30% of the time, broadly matching IMGT annotations. The study gave a list of about 150 TCR beta chains associated with cytomegalovirus. The classifier was reported to diagnose cytomegalovirus status with high specificity and sensitivity in both the original cohort and the validation cohort.

CDR1 is given as MGHDK and CDR2 as SYGVNS, both from the germline V gene. Inclusive of the bounding cysteine and phenylalanine, the CDR3 is 14 residues long. The DNA shown is the 42-base CDR3, in frame from base 1. V and J are truncated by 5 bases and 4 bases respectively, leaving an intervening sequence of 14 bases. Receptor amplification or capture employed the immunoSEQ multiplex PCR assay. For the multiplex PCR, a mixture combining 60 forward primers for TCR Vbeta segments and 13 reverse primers for TCR Jbeta segments was used. The CDR3 region of rearranged TCR beta genes was amplified from genomic DNA with a multiplex PCR assay. The Illumina HiSeq System was used to sequence the amplified TCR beta libraries as 87-base-pair reads. As for the authors' bioinformatics: A later analysis tallied 75 million to 85 million unique TCR beta chains across the 610 or so repertoires, and around 9.9 million of those chains were shared by two or more donors. Raw reads were error-corrected and collapsed into unique sequences by a nearest-neighbor algorithm in which closely related sequences were merged to remove PCR and sequencing errors. To assign V, D and J gene segments, CDR3 sequences were aligned to IMGT reference sequences. Each retained sequence needed at least a six-nucleotide match to both a V gene segment and a J gene segment. Rearrangements were classified as productive when the CDR3 lacked stop codons and remained in frame with V and J, and all other rearrangements were classified as non-productive. Following IMGT convention, CDR3 was defined as the stretch from the second conserved V-encoded cysteine to the conserved J-encoded phenylalanine. The earlier analysis of about 590 of the donors excluded sequences that lacked an unambiguous match to a single V gene segment. An earlier analysis of approximately 590 of the donors classified V segments as functional when productive rearrangements were above 56.7% and as segregating when the standard deviation between donors was above 5%. A statistical classification framework was built to diagnose cytomegalovirus status from the catalog of TCR beta chain sequences. V and J gene assignment, in a later analysis, came from comparing TCR nucleotide sequences with IMGT/GENE-DB human TR gene sequences. Using the TCRdist pipeline, a later analysis assigned CDR3 sequences along with most-parsimonious VDJ recombination scenarios. In a later analysis, each TCR beta chain was defined by its CDR3 amino acid sequence together with its V-gene family, and reads lacking a unique V-gene family were excluded. To address suspected cross-contamination and a sequencing artifact, a later analysis removed over 500 highly shared, low-generation-probability nucleotide sequences. In a later analysis, a clonal expansion index was calculated for each public chain from normalized within-repertoire ranks of inferred template counts. A later analysis computed generation probabilities with a VDJ recombination model fitted to out-of-frame rearrangements, and checked the results against IGoR. Hypergeometric tests were used in a later analysis to score TCR-TCR, TCR-HLA and TCR-CMV co-occurrence, with a repertoire-size bias correction applied to the TCR pairs. To estimate false discovery rates, a later analysis permuted the HLA or CMV assignments 20 times. In a later analysis, co-occurring TCRs were grouped using DBSCAN, with TCRdist sequence similarity added in when clustering inside HLA-allele-positive subsets. Repertoires with fewer than 30,000 or more than 120,000 public chains were left out of co-occurrence clustering, as were roughly five repertoires with anomalous nucleotide sharing. TCRdb stores this immuneACCESS table with in-frame sequences only. Part of the clones is absent; in the studies checked, under half of the shortfall reflects unresolved V genes, and no reason is known for the rest. V and J calls and clone size are those listed in that table; D and trimming were worked out from the DNA. The sample table on file contains about 76,000 clones. In total, the top ten clones hold roughly 5.2% of the sample.

A note on this clone: Its cognate antigen has yet to be identified.

The cohort consisted of 650 to 850 healthy bone marrow donors. At the time of sampling, every cohort member was nominally healthy, though immune exposures that went unrecorded were likely present. The donor was CMV seropositive and was included in the group of approximately 310 seropositive cohort members. A peripheral blood sample was provided by each donor, and peripheral blood mononuclear cells were used for TCR beta sequencing. The Qiagen DNeasy Blood Extraction Kit was used to extract genomic DNA from the blood cell samples. The receptor was isolated from a woman aged 35 to 49 in good health and CMV-seropositive. The sequenced sample was PBMCs. In this chain, TRBV25-1 is recombined with TRBJ1-1; the D segment could be TRBD1, given 5 matching bases. The CDR3 in this case is CASSFRAGRTEAFF. The DNA sequence is as follows: TGTGCCAGCAGTTTTAGGGCAGGGCGCACTGAAGCTTTCTTT.